The 27 T cell receptor beta chains below come from one sample, sequenced in a study of shared clonotypes between healthy human individuals. The table came from immunoSEQ multiplex PCR; TCRdb's copy has only in-frame clones and leaves some out. The sample yields 2,500,000 or so clones, roughly 92% seen once. Sequenced material: naive CD4+ T cells sorted from blood. Subset defined: CD45RA+ positively selected. These TCRs come from a man aged 18 to 29 in good health.

In this sample, this clone turned up a few times. The chain is built from TRBV11-1 and TRBJ1-1, with D possibly being TRBD1 (6 bases). Trimming left V 0 bases short and J 8 bases short, with 19 bases between. The CDR3 has 16 amino acids. Germline assignment: CDR1 SGHAT and CDR2 FQDESV (reference sequence). The CDR3: CASSLALGPDSREAFF. The CDR3 DNA is TGTGCCAGCAGCTTAGCCCTGGGACCGGACAGTAGGGAAGCTTTCTTT.

In this sample, this clone turned up once. The rearrangement joins TRBV14 to TRBJ2-3, with unresolved D. CDR1 SGHDN and CDR2 FVKESK come from the germline V gene. The V and J ends lost 4 bases and 0 bases respectively, with 11 bases between them. The CDR3 has 15 residues. DNA of the CDR3: TGTGCCAGCAGCCCTCAGATGATCAGCACAGATACGCAGTATTTT. It is translated as CASSPQMISTDTQYF.

The rearrangement links TRBV15 to TRBJ1-2; no clear D. This CDR3 has 14 residues. Germline V lookup: CDR1 LNHNV, CDR2 YYDKDF (reference sequence). Trimming left V 0 bases short and J 4 bases short, with 9 bases between. Written as DNA, the CDR3 is TGTGCCACCAGCAGAGATAGGGCTACCTATGGCTACACCTTC. It yields the protein CATSRDRATYGYTF. The full variable domain, its missing parts supplied by reference TRBV15 and TRBJ1-2, is DAMVIQNPRYQVTQFGKPVTLSCSQTLNHNVMYWYQQKSSQAPKLLFHYYDKDFNNEADTPDNFQSRRPNTSFCFLDIRSPGLGDTAMYLCATSRDRATYGYTFGSGTRLTVV.

The chain is built from TRBV10-3 and TRBJ1-3; unclear D gene. The CDR3 spans 15 residues. The germline V gene has CDR1 ENHRY and CDR2 SYGVKD. Trimming stripped 2 bases from V and 0 bases from J, with 8 bases between. CDR3 coding DNA: TGTGCCATCAGTGAGACGGAGATCTCTGGAAACACCATATATTTT. It encodes CAISETEISGNTIYF.

Turning to this clone: Other DNA sequences in the sample encode the same CDR3. The gene calls are TRBV2 and TRBJ2-1; no firm D call. The germline V and J ends were trimmed by 7 bases and 3 bases, with 4 bases remaining between them. The CDR3 sequence is 11 residues long. CDR1 and CDR2 (germline): SNHLY, FYNNEI. CDR3 bases: TGTGCCAGCAAGGGCTACAATGAGCAGTTCTTC. Its translation: CASKGYNEQFF.

The chain recombines TRBV6-5 with TRBJ2-2; weak D call: TRBD1 (6 bases). The CDR3 runs 15 residues. V was clipped by 2 bases and J by 2 bases, with 9 bases between them. Looked up from germline, CDR1 is MNHEY and CDR2 is SVGAGI. The DNA of the CDR3 is TGTGCCAGCAGTTACAGACAGGATAACACCGGGGAGCTGTTTTTT. This encodes CASSYRQDNTGELFF.

The CDR3 bases are TGTGCCAGCAGCTTAGATAGATTCGAGCAGTACTTC. Protein: CASSLDRFEQYF. The chain employs TRBV7-2 and TRBJ2-7, with unresolved D. Trimming shortened V by 1 base and J by 6 bases, and 7 bases separated the two germline ends. Germline V lookup: CDR1 SGHTA, CDR2 FQGNSA. The CDR3 is made up of 12 amino acids.

The chain joins TRBV4-2 to TRBJ2-3, with TRBD2 matching over 9 bases. Per the germline V gene, CDR1 is LGHNA and CDR2 is YNFKEQ. The CDR3 has 16 residues. The J segment lost 2 bases and the V segment lost 1 base, leaving 4 bases of the junction unmatched. For the CDR3, the DNA is TGTGCCAGCAGCCAAGCTCGCGGGGGGGCCACAGATACGCAGTATTTT. It codes for CASSQARGGATDTQYF.

The chain is built from TRBV9 and TRBJ1-6; D is unclear. The V gene lost 3 bases and the J gene lost 9 bases, with 10 bases spanning the gap. There are 13 residues in the CDR3. In germline, CDR1 is SGDLS, CDR2 YYNGEE. This CDR3 reads CASSATRGSPLHF. The CDR3, as DNA: TGTGCCAGCAGCGCAACGAGAGGTTCACCCCTCCACTTT.

With respect to this clone: The sample holds other DNA sequences that translate to the same CDR3. The V call is TRBV7-2, the J call TRBJ1-6; TRBD1 aligns across 12 bases. V was pared by 3 bases and J by 6 bases, with 0 bases of the junction left unmatched. Germline loops: CDR1 SGHTA, CDR2 FQGNSA. This CDR3 has 15 amino acids. Here the CDR3 DNA reads TGTGCCAGCAGCTTGGGACAGGGGGCTAATTCACCCCTCCACTTT. Its protein is CASSLGQGANSPLHF. The entire variable domain, with the rest obtained from reference TRBV7-2 and TRBJ1-6, is as follows: GAGVSQSPSNKVTEKGKDVELRCDPISGHTALYWYRQSLGQGLEFLIYFQGNSAPDKSGLPSDRFSAERTGGSVSTLTIQRTQQEDSAVYLCASSLGQGANSPLHFGNGTRLTVT.

This clone was counted a single time. The chain uses TRBV6-4 and TRBJ2-6; no definite D call. Trimming pared 2 bases from V and 4 bases from J, leaving 9 bases between. The CDR3 is made up of 15 amino acids. Germline-derived CDR1 and CDR2 are MRHNA and SNTAGT. CDR3 protein: CASSDVGPGANVLTF. In nucleotides, the CDR3 is TGTGCCAGCAGTGACGTCGGTCCCGGGGCCAACGTCCTGACTTTC.

The V gene is TRBV2, the J gene TRBJ1-2; 7 nucleotides align to TRBD1. With 4 bases clipped from V and 2 bases from J, the junction kept 10 bases outside the gene matches. CDR1 is SNHLY, CDR2 FYNNEI, per germline. This CDR3 is 16 amino acids long. The CDR3 loop reads CASSGGQTIFNYGYTF. The DNA for the CDR3 is TGTGCCAGCAGTGGGGGACAGACGATTTTCAACTATGGCTACACCTTC.

V and J are TRBV7-2 and TRBJ2-5, with unresolved D. The CDR3 consists of 14 residues. CDR1 SGHTA and CDR2 FQGNSA come from the germline V gene. V was trimmed by 4 bases and J by 2 bases, leaving 11 bases between them. This chain's CDR3 is CASSSHRVQETQYF. As DNA, the CDR3 is TGTGCCAGCAGCTCTCACCGGGTACAAGAGACCCAGTACTTC.

On this clone itself: Other DNA sequences in this sample translate to the same CDR3. V gene TRBV18 combines with J gene TRBJ2-7; no clear D. CDR3 length: 11 residues. The V gene's germline CDR1 is KGHSH and CDR2 LQKENI. V lost 4 bases and J 1 base, leaving 2 bases between the germline ends. The CDR3 coding sequence is TGTGCCAGCTCACTATCCTACGAGCAGTACTTC. Translating it yields CASSLSYEQYF.

This clone was recorded once. The chain joins TRBV6-6 to TRBJ1-1, with D uncertain. The CDR3 consists of 14 residues. Germline CDR1 and CDR2: MNHNY and SVGAGI (reference sequence). The V end was cut by 0 bases, the J end by 8 bases, with 13 bases between. DNA for the CDR3: TGTGCCAGCAGTTACTCGGTCAGCGCCACCGAAGCTTTCTTT. Translating gives CASSYSVSATEAFF.

This chain joins TRBV30 and TRBJ1-6; tentative D call: TRBD1 (5 bases). Trimming took 1 base from V and 9 from J, leaving 13 bases between them. Germline-derived CDR1 and CDR2 are GTSNPN and SVGIG (reference sequence). This CDR3 is 14 amino acids long. CDR3 amino acids: CAWSAGPWGSPLHF. The CDR3 DNA is TGTGCCTGGAGTGCGGGACCCTGGGGTTCACCCCTCCACTTT. Full variable domain (missing parts from reference TRBV30 and TRBJ1-6): SQTIHQWPATLVQPVGSPLSLECTVEGTSNPNLYWYRQAAGRGLQLLFYSVGIGQISSEVPQNLSASRPQDRQFILSSKKLLLSDSGFYLCAWSAGPWGSPLHFGNGTRLTVT.

A note on this clone: Other DNA sequences within the sample encode an identical CDR3. The V call is TRBV5-4, the J call TRBJ2-3; the D is unclear. The V end lost 0 bases, the J end lost 2 bases, and 1 base lay between the germline ends. CDR1 is SGHNT and CDR2 is YYREEE in the germline V gene (reference sequence). The CDR3 extends over 12 amino acids. CDR3 DNA sequence: TGTGCCAGCAGCTTGGCCACAGATACGCAGTATTTT. Translating gives CASSLATDTQYF.

This clone has only a few counts. The chain combines TRBV18 with TRBJ1-4; D is uncertain. Trimming removed 4 bases from V and 0 bases from J, with 9 bases in between. The CDR3 length is 15 residues. The germline gives CDR1 KGHSH, CDR2 LQKENI. CDR3 in DNA: TGTGCCAGCTCACTACACCCCCCAACTAATGAAAAACTGTTTTTT. Translated, it gives CASSLHPPTNEKLFF.

This rearrangement joins TRBV11-2 to TRBJ2-5; tentatively, D is TRBD2 (5 bases). Trimming left V 3 bases short and J 5 bases short, with 16 bases between. The germline V gene has CDR1 SGHAT and CDR2 FQNNGV. This CDR3 comprises 15 residues. The CDR3 region is CASSFGFRGLETQYF. DNA for the CDR3: TGTGCCAGCAGCTTCGGCTTCAGAGGGCTCGAGACCCAGTACTTC.

This rearrangement joins TRBV11-2 to TRBJ2-2; 7 bases line up with TRBD1. With 7 bases clipped from V and 5 bases from J, the junction kept 7 bases outside the gene matches. Germline V gene lookup returns CDR1 SGHAT and CDR2 FQNNGV. This CDR3 region has 14 residues. The DNA for the CDR3 is TGTGCCAGCAACCGACAGGGTAGAACCGGGGAGCTGTTTTTT. Translating it yields CASNRQGRTGELFF.

This chain joins TRBV15 and TRBJ2-3, with 9 bases aligning to TRBD2. The CDR3 is made up of 16 amino acids. The ends lost 2 bases at V and 0 bases at J; junction bases unmatched: 3. CDR1 is LNHNV, CDR2 YYDKDF, per germline (reference sequence). In DNA form, the CDR3 reads TGTGCCACCAGCAGAACTCTAGCGGGAAGCACAGATACGCAGTATTTT. Its protein product is CATSRTLAGSTDTQYF.

This clone was recorded only once. V usage is TRBV9 and J usage is TRBJ2-2; D may be TRBD2 (5 bases). V lost 2 bases, J lost 7 bases, and 9 bases lay in between. The CDR3 is 13 amino acids. Germline V gene data show CDR1 as SGDLS and CDR2 as YYNGEE. This CDR3 is CASSVGENGELFF. CDR3 in DNA: TGTGCCAGCAGCGTTGGGGAGAACGGGGAGCTGTTTTTT. Looking up the rest from reference TRBV9 and TRBJ2-2 gives the full variable domain: DSGVTQTPKHLITATGQRVTLRCSPRSGDLSVYWYQQSLDQGLQFLIQYYNGEERAKGNILERFSAQQFPDLHSELNLSSLELGDSALYFCASSVGENGELFFGEGSRLTVL.

This CDR3 reads CAISEVASGQETQYF. The CDR3 DNA is TGTGCCATCAGTGAAGTGGCTAGCGGCCAAGAGACCCAGTACTTC. V gene TRBV10-3 combines with J gene TRBJ2-5, with 7 positions matching TRBD2. This CDR3 comprises 15 residues. The germline V gene encodes CDR1 ENHRY and CDR2 SYGVKD. Trimming removed 3 bases from V and 1 base from J; junction bases left unmatched: 5.

In its sample, this clone was seen a few times. In DNA, the CDR3 is TGTGCCTGGAGTGATAGGGGTTTAGCTGCTGAAGCTTTCTTT. Translation gives CAWSDRGLAAEAFF. The genes are TRBV30 and TRBJ1-1; possibly TRBD1 for D (5 bases). The CDR3 length is 14 residues. Germline V CDR1 and CDR2: GTSNPN, SVGIG (reference sequence). Trimming removed 1 base from V and 6 bases from J, with 15 bases in between. The entire variable domain, with the rest obtained from reference TRBV30 and TRBJ1-1, is as follows: SQTIHQWPATLVQPVGSPLSLECTVEGTSNPNLYWYRQAAGRGLQLLFYSVGIGQISSEVPQNLSASRPQDRQFILSSKKLLLSDSGFYLCAWSDRGLAAEAFFGQGTRLTVV.

V gene TRBV5-4 combines with J gene TRBJ2-7; 7 bases agree with TRBD1. Unmatched junction bases numbered 7, after V lost 4 bases and J lost 0 bases. CDR1 is SGHNT, CDR2 YYREEE, per germline (reference sequence). The CDR3 is made up of 15 amino acids. CDR3 residues: CASSPGTALSYEQYF. In DNA form, the CDR3 reads TGTGCCAGCAGCCCCGGGACAGCTCTCTCCTACGAGCAGTACTTC.

The chain links TRBV7-9 to TRBJ2-2; D is unclear. This CDR3 region has 16 residues. Germline CDR1 is SEHNR and CDR2 is FQNEAQ (reference sequence). The ends were cut back, 1 base at V and 1 base at J, with 10 bases in the middle. DNA for the CDR3: TGTGCCAGCAGCTTAGAAAGTAGTGGGAACACCGGGGAGCTGTTTTTT. Translating gives CASSLESSGNTGELFF.

This CDR3 is CASSIVGAGDSPLHF. In DNA, the CDR3 is TGTGCCAGTAGTATAGTAGGAGCCGGTGATTCACCCCTCCACTTT. The chain has TRBV19 and TRBJ1-6; D gene unclear. The germline V gene encodes CDR1 LNHDA and CDR2 SQIVND (reference sequence). The CDR3 loop spans 15 amino acids. The ends were cut back, 1 base at V and 8 bases at J, with 12 bases in the middle.